This T cell receptor beta chain was found in a study of cytomegalovirus exposure and HLA in healthy donors. This clone was recorded a few times. Between the trimmed V and J ends, which lost 5 bases and 2 bases, there was a span of 12 bases. The CDR3 is 14 amino acids. Germline CDR1 MNHNY, CDR2 SVGAGI (reference sequence). 13 Jbeta primers and 60 Vbeta primers were used for the PCR. The repertoire was sequenced with immunoSEQ multiplex PCR; TCRdb's copy has only in-frame clones and lacks some. The sample yields over 150,000 clones, around 84% seen once. The chain employs TRBV6-6 and TRBJ1-1; tentative D call: TRBD1 (5 bases). The sequenced sample was PBMCs. The TCR sequence derives from a girl aged 2-10 years in good health and CMV-seropositive. CDR3 bases: TGTGCCAGCAGTGTGGGGCACCTAAACACTGAAGCTTTCTTT. It is translated as CASSVGHLNTEAFF.